Listed here is a single T cell receptor (beta chain). Germline lookup yields CDR1 SGHRS and CDR2 YFSETQ. This CDR3 has 15 residues. Trimming took 0 bases from V and 3 from J, leaving 13 bases between them. The TCR beta CDR3 regions underwent amplification using RNA transcripts as the source. The TCR CDR3 was amplified in a first-round RT-PCR using the HTBI primer set. One entry per CDR3 protein results from TCRdb running MiXCR on the multiplex PCR reads. The sample holds hundreds of thousands of distinct CDR3 sequences, 38% seen once. The data are from a study of T cells in Graves' hyperthyroidism and ophthalmopathy.

The chain carries TRBV5-1 and TRBJ2-7; D call uncertain. Sequencing was performed on blood. The source of this sequence is a young man with Graves' hyperthyroidism. The CDR3 is CASSLGWLANYEQYF. The CDR3 DNA reads as TGCGCCAGCAGCTTGGGGTGGTTGGCGAACTACGAGCAGTACTTC.